The rows below give T cell receptor beta chains drawn from one sample of a study of glioma-infiltrating T cells. TCRdb re-analysed the multiplex PCR reads in MiXCR, keeping a single row per CDR3 protein. This table has more than 9,000 distinct CDR3 sequences, 26% appearing once. Sequencing used glioma tissue, nonneoplastic brain tissue, or PBMCs (not recorded which). Receptors were obtained from a human donor with low-grade glioma or glioblastoma, undergoing nonglioma brain surgery, or in good health (not recorded which). The CDR3 runs from the conserved cysteine through the conserved F or W. Each record gives: J gene, V gene, clone size, D gene, CDR3 protein, CDR3 DNA. A D gene is named only where the DNA matches it firmly. The size of a clone is reported for some rows only, either as once, few or many, or as a class for expanded clones.

J: TRBJ2-3
V: TRBV6-1
size: many
D: TRBD1
CDR3: CASRGRTGGITDTQYF
DNA: TGTGCCAGCAGAGGCCGGACAGGCGGAATCACAGATACGCAGTATTTT

J: TRBJ2-3
V: TRBV2
size: NA
D: NA
CDR3: CASSPTRSADTQYF
DNA: TGTGCCAGCAGCCCGACTAGATCCGCAGATACGCAGTATTTT

J: TRBJ2-1
V: TRBV4-1
size: NA
D: TRBD1
CDR3: CASSPERDRDSYNEQFF
DNA: TGCGCCAGCAGCCCAGAGCGCGACAGGGACTCCTACAATGAGCAGTTCTTC

J: TRBJ2-1
V: TRBV20-1
size: many
D: NA
CDR3: CSARSGGSPRFF
DNA: TGCAGTGCTAGGTCCGGCGGGTCCCCCCGGTTCTTC

J: TRBJ2-2
V: TRBV10-3
size: NA
D: TRBD2
CDR3: CAISDPIASGTNTGELFF
DNA: TGTGCCATCAGTGACCCCATTGCTAGCGGTACTAACACCGGGGAGCTGTTTTTT

J: TRBJ1-2
V: TRBV7-9
size: many
D: TRBD1
CDR3: CASSPEIRGLGYGYTF
DNA: TGTGCCAGCAGCCCAGAGATTAGGGGGCTCGGCTATGGCTACACCTTC

J: TRBJ2-1
V: TRBV27
size: NA
D: TRBD1
CDR3: CSSTPGGAFNEQFF
DNA: TGTTCCAGCACCCCAGGGGGAGCCTTTAATGAGCAGTTCTTC

J: TRBJ2-7
V: TRBV7-3
size: many
D: TRBD1
CDR3: CASSWTGGSYEQYF
DNA: TGTGCCAGCAGCTGGACAGGGGGCTCCTACGAGCAGTACTTC

J: TRBJ2-5
V: TRBV5-1
size: NA
D: NA
CDR3: CASSSTLDLETQYF
DNA: TGCGCCAGCAGCAGCACGCTAGATTTGGAGACCCAGTACTTC

J: TRBJ2-1
V: TRBV6-2/TRBV6-3
size: NA
D: NA
CDR3: CASSPLTQDDQFF
DNA: TGTGCCAGCAGTCCCCTAACTCAGGACGACCAGTTCTTC

J: TRBJ2-3
V: TRBV11-3
size: many
D: NA
CDR3: CASSLGLKGAQYF
DNA: TGTGCCAGCAGCTTAGGGCTCAAGGGGGCGCAGTATTTT

J: TRBJ1-5
V: TRBV10-3
size: many
D: NA
CDR3: CAISDGQTEPQHF
DNA: TGTGCCATCAGTGATGGCCAGACAGAGCCCCAGCATTTT

J: TRBJ2-1
V: TRBV6-1
size: many
D: TRBD2
CDR3: CASSEGGSGHNEQFF
DNA: TGTGCCAGCAGTGAAGGGGGTAGCGGGCACAATGAGCAGTTCTTC

J: TRBJ1-2
V: TRBV4-1
size: many
D: NA
CDR3: CASSQDRVGGGYTF
DNA: TGCGCCAGCAGCCAAGATAGGGTCGGGGGTGGCTACACCTTC

J: TRBJ1-1
V: TRBV11-2
size: NA
D: NA
CDR3: CASSLDVAGYRNTEAFF
DNA: TGTGCCAGCAGCTTAGATGTGGCCGGGTATAGAAACACTGAAGCTTTCTTT

J: TRBJ2-5
V: TRBV6-1
size: NA
D: TRBD2
CDR3: CASSFSAGVRETQYF
DNA: TGTGCCAGCAGCTTTTCAGCGGGAGTCAGGGAGACCCAGTACTTC

J: TRBJ1-2
V: TRBV11-2
size: NA
D: NA
CDR3: CASSSTHLRGLSYGYTF
DNA: TGTGCCAGCAGTTCCACTCATTTAAGAGGCTTGAGCTATGGCTACACCTTC

J: TRBJ2-7
V: TRBV20-1
size: many
D: NA
CDR3: CSARRPTSYEQYF
DNA: TGCAGTGCTAGACGTCCAACCTCCTACGAGCAGTACTTC

J: TRBJ2-3
V: TRBV6-1
size: medium-sized
D: NA
CDR3: CASSEMGVDTQYF
DNA: TGTGCCAGCAGTGAAATGGGGGTAGATACGCAGTATTTT

J: TRBJ2-7
V: TRBV19
size: few
D: TRBD1
CDR3: CASSAGTVRYEQYF
DNA: TGTGCCAGTAGTGCCGGGACAGTGCGCTACGAGCAGTACTTC

J: TRBJ1-4
V: TRBV7-2
size: many
D: TRBD1
CDR3: CASSPPTGTNEKLFF
DNA: TGTGCCAGCAGCCCTCCGACAGGGACTAATGAAAAACTGTTTTTT

J: TRBJ2-7
V: TRBV20-1
size: many
D: TRBD2
CDR3: CSAPAGDPHEQYF
DNA: TGCAGTGCCCCAGCGGGAGACCCTCACGAGCAGTACTTC

J: TRBJ1-1
V: TRBV5-1
size: few
D: NA
CDR3: CASSLSFGEEDTEAFF
DNA: TGCGCCAGCAGCCTTTCGTTTGGGGAGGAAGACACTGAAGCTTTCTTT

J: TRBJ2-5
V: TRBV28
size: many
D: NA
CDR3: CASMLGGEETQYF
DNA: TGTGCCAGCATGCTGGGAGGCGAAGAGACCCAGTACTTC

J: TRBJ1-5
V: TRBV7-8
size: many
D: NA
CDR3: CASRARGGNQPQHF
DNA: TGTGCCAGCAGAGCGAGGGGAGGCAATCAGCCCCAGCATTTT

J: TRBJ2-7
V: TRBV10-2
size: many
D: NA
CDR3: CASSEMWEQYF
DNA: TGCGCCAGCAGTGAGATGTGGGAGCAGTACTTC

J: TRBJ2-1
V: TRBV5-1
size: NA
D: TRBD2
CDR3: CASSPGGDEGEQFF
DNA: TGCGCCAGCAGCCCGGGAGGGGATGAGGGAGAGCAGTTCTTC

J: TRBJ2-1
V: TRBV28
size: NA
D: NA
CDR3: CASSFFWGLNEQFF
DNA: TGTGCCAGCAGTTTTTTTTGGGGTCTCAATGAGCAGTTCTTC

J: TRBJ2-1
V: TRBV6-2/TRBV6-3
size: many
D: TRBD2
CDR3: CASSYSNIAGARENEQFF
DNA: TGTGCCAGCAGTTACTCGAATATCGCGGGAGCACGTGAGAATGAGCAGTTCTTC

J: TRBJ2-3
V: TRBV7-2
size: NA
D: NA
CDR3: CASSLRVSTDTQYF
DNA: TGTGCCAGCAGCTTAAGAGTTAGCACAGATACGCAGTATTTT

J: TRBJ2-1
V: TRBV3-1
size: NA
D: TRBD2
CDR3: CASSPGLEDEQFF
DNA: TGTGCCAGCAGCCCAGGACTAGAAGATGAGCAGTTCTTC

J: TRBJ2-1
V: TRBV7-2
size: NA
D: TRBD2
CDR3: CASSHPSTRAGVGNEQFF
DNA: TGTGCCAGCAGCCATCCCTCAACTAGAGCGGGAGTTGGCAATGAGCAGTTCTTC

J: TRBJ1-1
V: TRBV25-1
size: many
D: NA
CDR3: CASSDRGSVYTEAFF
DNA: TGTGCCAGCAGTGATAGGGGCAGTGTATACACTGAAGCTTTCTTT

J: TRBJ2-2
V: TRBV7-3
size: NA
D: TRBD2
CDR3: CASSQTSGHTGELFF
DNA: TGTGCCAGCAGCCAGACTAGCGGCCACACCGGGGAGCTGTTTTTT

J: TRBJ2-7
V: TRBV7-9
size: few
D: NA
CDR3: CASSLAANSYEQYF
DNA: TGTGCCAGCAGCTTAGCTGCTAACTCCTACGAGCAGTACTTC

J: TRBJ1-2
V: TRBV5-1
size: NA
D: TRBD1
CDR3: CASSSGQGIYGYTF
DNA: TGCGCCAGCAGCTCGGGACAGGGAATCTATGGCTACACCTTC

J: TRBJ1-6
V: TRBV2
size: many
D: NA
CDR3: CASNFETNSPLHF
DNA: TGTGCCAGCAATTTCGAAACTAATTCACCCCTCCACTTT

J: TRBJ1-1
V: TRBV5-5
size: NA
D: NA
CDR3: CASSNPPPDSPGAFF
DNA: TGTGCCAGCAGCAACCCCCCTCCGGATTCTCCTGGGGCTTTCTTT

J: TRBJ1-5
V: TRBV24-1
size: many
D: NA
CDR3: CATSDAGAVHRPQHF
DNA: TGTGCCACCAGTGATGCTGGGGCAGTCCATCGACCCCAGCATTTT

J: TRBJ2-1
V: TRBV6-4
size: few
D: TRBD2
CDR3: CASSGRLAGALKQFF
DNA: TGTGCCAGCAGTGGACGACTAGCGGGAGCCTTAAAGCAGTTCTTC

J: TRBJ2-1
V: TRBV2
size: few
D: TRBD2
CDR3: CASSEGPAGAGNEQFF
DNA: TGTGCCAGCAGTGAAGGTCCAGCGGGAGCGGGTAATGAGCAGTTCTTC

J: TRBJ2-1
V: TRBV7-6
size: many
D: TRBD2
CDR3: CASSLSGRANEQFF
DNA: TGTGCCAGCAGCTTATCGGGGAGGGCCAATGAGCAGTTCTTC

J: TRBJ2-1
V: TRBV20-1
size: NA
D: NA
CDR3: CSAGSEDDNGQFF
DNA: TGCAGTGCTGGATCAGAGGATGACAATGGGCAGTTCTTC

J: TRBJ1-4
V: TRBV19
size: NA
D: TRBD1
CDR3: CASSISDRGVREKLFF
DNA: TGTGCCAGTAGTATCTCTGACAGGGGAGTTCGTGAAAAACTGTTTTTT

J: TRBJ2-1
V: TRBV6-1
size: medium-sized
D: NA
CDR3: CASASELAYNEQFF
DNA: TGTGCCAGCGCGTCTGAACTAGCCTACAATGAGCAGTTCTTC

J: TRBJ1-5
V: TRBV19
size: NA
D: NA
CDR3: CASSPQGGSNKPQHF
DNA: TGTGCCAGTAGTCCCCAGGGTGGTAGCAATAAGCCCCAGCATTTT

J: TRBJ1-5
V: TRBV28
size: many
D: NA
CDR3: CASSKTQPQHF
DNA: TGTGCCAGCAGTAAGACACAGCCCCAGCATTTT

J: TRBJ1-1
V: TRBV13
size: NA
D: NA
CDR3: CASSFTRQNTEAFF
DNA: TGTGCCAGCAGCTTCACAAGGCAGAACACTGAAGCTTTCTTT

J: TRBJ2-7
V: TRBV6-6
size: many
D: TRBD1
CDR3: CASSYSNQGAEQYF
DNA: TGTGCCAGCAGTTACTCGAATCAGGGGGCCGAGCAGTACTTC

J: TRBJ1-4
V: TRBV15
size: many
D: NA
CDR3: CATRDNEKLFF
DNA: TGTGCCACCCGGGACAATGAAAAACTGTTTTTT

J: TRBJ1-1
V: TRBV30
size: NA
D: NA
CDR3: CAWSLGGEAFF
DNA: TGTGCCTGGAGTTTGGGAGGTGAAGCTTTCTTT

J: TRBJ1-5
V: TRBV4-1
size: NA
D: NA
CDR3: CASSPWPGSQPQHF
DNA: TGCGCCAGCAGCCCCTGGCCGGGGAGTCAGCCCCAGCATTTT